This T cell receptor beta chain was found in a study of T cells after yellow fever vaccination. This clonotype was counted a few times. The CDR3 is 14 residues long. The ends were cut back, 9 bases at V and 0 bases at J, with 11 bases in the middle. Germline V CDR1 and CDR2: KGHDR, SFDVKD. Via MiXCR, TCRdb re-called the 5' RACE reads, giving one row per CDR3 protein. Of roughly 500,000 distinct CDR3 sequences in the sample, about 19% were seen once. V usage is TRBV24-1 and J usage is TRBJ1-5; a weak D match, TRBD1 (5 bases). The receptor was isolated from a man under 40 who received the YFV17D yellow fever vaccine. Sequenced here: PBMCs, sampled 15 days after the yellow fever booster vaccination. The CDR3 loop is CATGGGYSNQPQHF. CDR3 sequence (DNA): TGTGCCACCGGCGGGGGTTATAGCAATCAGCCCCAGCATTTT.